This is a list of T cell receptor beta chains from one sample in a study of T-cell reconstitution after alpha-beta-depleted transplantation in children. TCRdb redid the calling of the PCR reads with MiXCR, one entry per CDR3 protein. Of some 280,000 distinct CDR3 sequences in the sample, nearly 10% are singletons; the top ten hold 10%. Sequencing used PBMCs from the stem cell graft donor, obtained from the stem cell graft. All receptors derive from a human donor who donated a stem cell graft to a child with SCID. Each CDR3 is given without its conserved first and last residue. D genes are given only for firm matches.

CDR3 protein,CDR3 length,V gene,J gene,D gene
ASTGQLSYGYT,11,TRBV25-1,TRBJ1-2,TRBD1
ASTFGWANTEAF,12,TRBV6-1,TRBJ1-1,NA
ASRADPRGEKLF,12,TRBV6-5,TRBJ1-4,NA
ASRHRRGDEKLF,12,TRBV5-5,TRBJ1-4,NA
ASSAYGTGHSYNEQF,15,TRBV11-1,TRBJ2-1,TRBD1
AISAVSNQPQH,11,TRBV10-3,TRBJ1-5,NA
ASSLFRDGEKLF,12,TRBV5-1,TRBJ1-4,NA
ASSSTVYEWY,10,TRBV7-9,TRBJ2-7,NA
ASSLGIRETQY,11,TRBV6-6,TRBJ2-5,NA
ASSLGLLTGELF,12,TRBV3-1,TRBJ2-2,NA
ASSLEGSVAEAF,12,TRBV5-1,TRBJ1-1,NA
ASSYLGQGGRTEAF,14,TRBV6-5,TRBJ1-1,TRBD1
ASGLSRDISTDTQY,14,TRBV7-8,TRBJ2-3,NA
SARGGLQGEQF,11,TRBV20-1,TRBJ2-1,NA
ASSLGNRGLNYGYT,14,TRBV12-3/TRBV12-4,TRBJ1-2,TRBD1
ASSLISGKYGELF,13,TRBV5-1,TRBJ2-2,NA
ASSQPGLAVFNEQF,14,TRBV12-3/TRBV12-4,TRBJ2-1,TRBD2
ASSGLASQETQY,12,TRBV5-1,TRBJ2-5,NA
ASSLTRASGNTIY,13,TRBV12-3/TRBV12-4,TRBJ1-3,NA
ASSFPGAFSSYNEQF,15,TRBV27,TRBJ2-1,NA
ASSLDMKRGDGYT,13,TRBV5-1,TRBJ1-2,NA
ASSLDPHKTSTDTQY,15,TRBV5-1,TRBJ2-3,NA
ASSLVSWGAPRASEQY,16,TRBV5-6,TRBJ2-7,NA
ASSYEGGEQETQY,13,TRBV6-5,TRBJ2-5,NA
SATRGGPYNEQF,12,TRBV20-1,TRBJ2-1,TRBD2
SVLLVPLHTDTQY,13,TRBV29-1,TRBJ2-3,NA
ASSDRLAGTYNEQF,14,TRBV14,TRBJ2-1,TRBD2
SAMGLSLASYEQY,13,TRBV20-1,TRBJ2-7,NA
ASSLEAGANYEQY,13,TRBV7-9,TRBJ2-7,NA
ASSLTWTEAF,10,TRBV7-9,TRBJ1-1,NA
ASRQTGAYEQY,11,TRBV5-1,TRBJ2-7,TRBD1
SAEGGGTSGGASSEQF,16,TRBV20-1,TRBJ2-1,TRBD2
SVLARGRYEQY,11,TRBV29-1,TRBJ2-7,NA
ATSSRDNEQF,10,TRBV24-1,TRBJ2-1,NA
ASSRARGETQY,11,TRBV6-2/TRBV6-3,TRBJ2-5,NA
ASTSLNRNTIY,11,TRBV5-6,TRBJ1-3,NA
SARGTGGNQETQY,13,TRBV20-1,TRBJ2-5,TRBD1
SARDRGSLYTEAF,13,TRBV20-1,TRBJ1-1,TRBD1
ASSLDGGPQDTQY,13,TRBV11-1,TRBJ2-3,NA
ASSPGTAYEAF,11,TRBV3-1,TRBJ1-1,TRBD1
ASSARPNPSSYNEQF,15,TRBV9,TRBJ2-1,NA
ASSLGPADTQY,11,TRBV12-3/TRBV12-4,TRBJ2-3,NA
ASHRVGYGYT,10,TRBV5-1,TRBJ1-2,NA
ASSTARGRGDTQY,13,TRBV5-1,TRBJ2-3,TRBD2
SAPPSGYRGTGNTIY,15,TRBV20-1,TRBJ1-3,TRBD1
ASSPWARTDSYEQY,14,TRBV11-1,TRBJ2-7,NA
ASSPLPPGVPGNTIY,15,TRBV18,TRBJ1-3,NA
ASSQIQGYEQY,11,TRBV14,TRBJ2-7,NA
ASSPVGNSPLH,11,TRBV3-1,TRBJ1-6,NA
AISALAGGLNTGELF,15,TRBV10-3,TRBJ2-2,TRBD2
ASNEQGREQY,10,TRBV19,TRBJ2-7,NA
ASSQDVRGSYNEQF,14,TRBV4-3,TRBJ2-1,NA
ASCQDFGRPRGEDTQY,16,TRBV3-1,TRBJ2-3,NA
SAREGHNYGYT,11,TRBV20-1,TRBJ1-2,NA